A selection of T cell receptor beta chains follows, all from one sample in a study of cytomegalovirus exposure and HLA in healthy donors. The data were produced by immunoSEQ multiplex PCR, yet TCRdb's version contains in-frame clones alone and is incomplete. This sample yields 250,000 to 300,000 clones, of which 85% to 90% are seen a single time; 0.3% to 0.4% belongs to the top ten. Sequenced: PBMCs. Every receptor here comes from a woman aged 18-29 years in good health and CMV-seronegative. CDR3s include the opening cysteine and the closing phenylalanine or tryptophan. Each record gives: J gene, clone size, V gene, D gene, CDR3 protein, CDR3 DNA. The D gene is left open where the match is weak. Not all rows give a size; the values are once, few, many and, for expanded clones, a class.

TRBJ2-2 | . | TRBV6-1 | TRBD2 | CASSGKRRGDTGELFF | TGTGCCAGCAGTGGAAAACGGCGGGGGGACACCGGGGAGCTGTTTTTT
TRBJ2-5 | . | TRBV30 | . | CAWRQWRTVQETQYF | TGTGCCTGGAGACAATGGAGGACAGTCCAAGAGACCCAGTACTTC
TRBJ2-2 | . | TRBV28 | TRBD1 | CASSPPGQGGTGELFF | TGTGCCAGCAGTCCCCCGGGACAGGGGGGCACCGGGGAGCTGTTTTTT
TRBJ1-6 | . | TRBV7-9 | . | CASQTSRQQDNSPLHF | TGTGCCAGCCAGACAAGTAGGCAACAGGATAATTCACCCCTCCACTTT
TRBJ1-1 | . | TRBV11-3 | . | CASSSPRVNTEAFF | TGTGCCAGCAGCTCCCCGAGGGTGAACACTGAAGCTTTCTTT
TRBJ2-1 | . | TRBV28 | TRBD2 | CASSLTGLAHEQFF | TGTGCCAGCAGTTTAACGGGACTAGCCCATGAGCAGTTCTTC
TRBJ1-5 | . | TRBV11-2 | . | CASSLDLGAGNQPQHF | TGTGCCAGCAGCTTAGATTTGGGGGCAGGTAATCAGCCCCAGCATTTT
TRBJ2-2 | . | TRBV4-1 | . | CASSQGRPTGELFF | TGCGCCAGCAGCCAAGGGCGGCCGACCGGGGAGCTGTTTTTT
TRBJ2-7 | . | TRBV27 | . | CASSLSSDYEQYF | TGTGCCAGCAGTTTATCCAGCGATTACGAGCAGTACTTC
TRBJ1-6 | . | TRBV6-6 | TRBD1 | CASSLSGTGLSPLHF | TGTGCCAGCAGTCTATCCGGGACAGGGCTTTCACCCCTCCACTTT
TRBJ2-5 | once | TRBV28 | . | CASSLPQRKTQYF | TGTGCCAGCAGTTTACCCCAGAGGAAGACCCAGTACTTC
TRBJ1-6 | . | TRBV27 | . | CARSFVAVRSPLHF | TGTGCCAGGAGTTTTGTTGCGGTTCGCTCACCCCTCCACTTT
TRBJ1-5 | . | TRBV10-3 | . | CAISGDTVPEPQHF | TGTGCCATCAGTGGGGACACCGTGCCTGAGCCCCAGCATTTT
TRBJ2-7 | . | TRBV4-1 | TRBD1 | CASSQHGTGSYEQYF | TGCGCCAGCAGCCAACATGGGACAGGGTCCTACGAGCAGTACTTC
TRBJ2-5 | . | TRBV6-1 | TRBD1 | CASSDSYRGLETQYF | TGTGCCAGCAGTGATTCGTACAGGGGGCTTGAGACCCAGTACTTC
TRBJ2-5 | . | TRBV19 | . | CASSTAGFQTQYF | TGTGCCAGTAGTACCGCCGGGTTCCAGACCCAGTACTTC
TRBJ2-7 | . | TRBV5-4 | TRBD2 | CASSRALISGGAGYEQYF | TGTGCCAGCAGCAGGGCCCTGATCAGCGGGGGGGCCGGTTACGAGCAGTACTTC
TRBJ2-1 | . | TRBV5-1 | . | CASSVGSHNEQFF | TGCGCCAGCAGCGTCGGTTCGCACAATGAGCAGTTCTTC
TRBJ1-2 | . | TRBV6-5 | TRBD1 | CASRVTGTNYGYTF | TGTGCCAGCAGGGTGACAGGGACTAACTATGGCTACACCTTC
TRBJ2-5 | . | TRBV19 | TRBD1 | CASSIQGEWETQYF | TGTGCCAGTAGTATACAGGGGGAGTGGGAGACCCAGTACTTC
TRBJ1-6 | few | TRBV10-3 | TRBD1 | CAIRTQGEGSPLHF | TGTGCCATCAGGACACAGGGGGAAGGTTCACCCCTCCACTTT
TRBJ2-1 | . | TRBV19 | TRBD2 | CASSGGLAGAQKRNEQFF | TGTGCCAGTAGTGGGGGACTAGCGGGGGCCCAAAAGAGGAATGAGCAGTTCTTC
TRBJ2-2 | once | TRBV11-2 | . | CAVSGNAFGELFF | TGTGCCGTCAGTGGCAATGCCTTCGGGGAGCTGTTTTTT
TRBJ1-2 | . | TRBV5-1 | . | CASSLSSSYGYTF | TGCGCCAGCAGCTTGTCGTCGAGCTATGGCTACACCTTC
TRBJ2-5 | . | TRBV7-2 | . | CASRKFRGEETQYF | TGTGCCAGCAGGAAGTTCCGCGGGGAGGAGACCCAGTACTTC
TRBJ2-5 | . | TRBV28 | TRBD1 | CASSHRGLQETQYF | TGTGCCAGCAGTCACAGGGGGCTCCAAGAGACCCAGTACTTC
TRBJ1-1 | . | TRBV10-2 | . | CASSERVGEAFF | TGCGCCAGCAGTGAACGGGTCGGTGAAGCTTTCTTT
TRBJ2-7 | . | TRBV18 | . | CASLEQDSYEQYF | TGTGCCAGCCTCGAACAGGACTCCTACGAGCAGTACTTC
TRBJ1-1 | . | TRBV28 | TRBD1 | CASSLPGQTNTEAFF | TGTGCCAGCAGTTTACCGGGACAGACGAACACTGAAGCTTTCTTT
TRBJ2-2 | once | TRBV6-6 | TRBD2 | CASSRLAGAAGELFF | TGTGCCAGCAGCAGACTAGCGGGGGCCGCCGGGGAGCTGTTTTTT
TRBJ2-5 | . | TRBV19 | TRBD1 | CASSMAGQGQETQYF | TGTGCCAGTAGTATGGCAGGACAGGGCCAAGAGACCCAGTACTTC
TRBJ2-1 | . | TRBV4-3 | . | CASSQDWAGRSYNEQFF | TGCGCCAGCAGCCAAGATTGGGCGGGGCGCTCCTACAATGAGCAGTTCTTC
TRBJ2-3 | . | TRBV7-2 | . | CASSLVAGTRTDTQYF | TGTGCCAGCAGCTTAGTGGCGGGGACTCGCACAGATACGCAGTATTTT
TRBJ2-3 | . | TRBV6-5 | TRBD1 | CASRNRGGTDTQYF | TGTGCCAGCAGGAACAGGGGGGGCACAGATACGCAGTATTTT
TRBJ1-5 | . | TRBV14 | . | CASSQSPGGPQHF | TGTGCCAGCAGCCAAAGCCCGGGGGGGCCCCAGCATTTT
TRBJ1-1 | . | TRBV7-2 | . | CASSTDTNTEAFF | TGTGCCAGCAGCACGGACACGAACACTGAAGCTTTCTTT
TRBJ2-1 | once | TRBV27 | TRBD1 | CASSFLDRLDNEQFF | TGTGCCAGCAGTTTCCTGGACAGGTTAGACAATGAGCAGTTCTTC
TRBJ1-6 | . | TRBV7-9 | . | CASSLASGVDSPLHF | TGTGCCAGCAGCTTAGCGTCGGGGGTTGATTCACCCCTCCACTTT
TRBJ1-1 | . | TRBV5-1 | TRBD1 | CASSPDRLNTEAFF | TGCGCCAGCAGCCCGGACAGGTTGAACACTGAAGCTTTCTTT
TRBJ2-7 | . | TRBV4-1 | . | CASSQDRGFVYEQYF | TGCGCCAGCAGCCAAGATAGAGGTTTTGTGTACGAGCAGTACTTC
TRBJ1-1 | . | TRBV29-1 | . | CSVEGTQNTEAFF | TGCAGCGTTGAGGGGACTCAAAACACTGAAGCTTTCTTT
TRBJ1-6 | . | TRBV18 | . | CASSPMGQGGSYNSPLHF | TGTGCCAGCTCACCCATGGGGCAGGGCGGCTCCTATAATTCACCCCTCCACTTT
TRBJ1-2 | . | TRBV9 | . | CASSTQGGANGYTF | TGTGCCAGCAGCACACAGGGTGGGGCCAATGGCTACACCTTC
TRBJ2-2 | . | TRBV5-6 | TRBD2 | CASSFLAGSNGELFF | TGTGCCAGCAGCTTTTTAGCGGGTTCCAACGGGGAGCTGTTTTTT
TRBJ2-5 | . | TRBV10-3 | TRBD1 | CAISESTGEETQYF | TGTGCCATCAGTGAGTCGACAGGGGAAGAGACCCAGTACTTC